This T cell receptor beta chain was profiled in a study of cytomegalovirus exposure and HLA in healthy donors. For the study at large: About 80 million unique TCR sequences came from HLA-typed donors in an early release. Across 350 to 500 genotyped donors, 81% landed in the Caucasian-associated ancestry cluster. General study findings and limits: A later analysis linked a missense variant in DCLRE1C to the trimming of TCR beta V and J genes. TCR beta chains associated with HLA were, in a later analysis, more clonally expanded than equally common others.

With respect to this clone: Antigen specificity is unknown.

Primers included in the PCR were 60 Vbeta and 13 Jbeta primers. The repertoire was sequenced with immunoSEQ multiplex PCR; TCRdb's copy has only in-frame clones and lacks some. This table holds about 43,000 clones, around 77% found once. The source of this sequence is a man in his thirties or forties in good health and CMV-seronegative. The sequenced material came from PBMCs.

The CDR3 reads CAWSEDYGAGAFF. The CDR3 DNA reads as TGTGCCTGGAGTGAGGACTACGGGGCTGGGGCTTTCTTT. The chain couples TRBV30 to TRBJ1-1, with a weak D call TRBD1 (5 bases). Germline lookup yields CDR1 GTSNPN and CDR2 SVGIG (reference sequence). The CDR3 is made up of 13 amino acids. The V end lost 1 base, the J end lost 11 bases, and 17 bases lay between the germline ends. Together with reference TRBV30 and TRBJ1-1, the CDR3 gives the full variable domain: SQTIHQWPATLVQPVGSPLSLECTVEGTSNPNLYWYRQAAGRGLQLLFYSVGIGQISSEVPQNLSASRPQDRQFILSSKKLLLSDSGFYLCAWSEDYGAGAFFGQGTRLTVV.